This T cell receptor beta chain came from a study of blood T cell repertoires in COVID-19. Study as a whole: T cells, B-cell-depleted T cells, or PBMCs provided the cDNA or gDNA that served as material.

Authors' analysis steps: Scientists estimated how many nucleated cells there were by amplifying reference gene primers. Here immunoSEQ multiplex PCR was the method, and the copy in TCRdb shows in-frame clones only, minus some. V and J calls and clone size are given by that table; D and trimming were obtained from the DNA. Of about 160,000 clones in the sample, roughly 90% are singletons; the top ten hold more than 2%. The CDR3 runs to 17 residues. The V gene's germline CDR1 is SGDLS and CDR2 YYNGEE. The V end was cut by 0 bases, the J end by 7 bases, with 17 bases between. The sequenced sample was peripheral blood. The chain employs TRBV9 and TRBJ1-6; TRBD1 might be the D (6 bases). The sequence was collected from a man between 18 and 35 years old with acute or convalescent COVID-19. The chain's CDR3 is CASSVDLPTGKNSPLHF. DNA of the CDR3: TGTGCCAGCAGCGTAGACCTCCCCACAGGGAAGAATTCACCCCTCCACTTT.